These 6 T cell receptor beta chains came from one sample sequenced in a study of control samples from healthy donors and cancer patients. Clones were sequenced by immunoSEQ multiplex PCR, and TCRdb holds only the in-frame ones, with some missing. The data hold about 80,000 clones, with 89% observed a single time. Sample: blood. Every receptor here comes from a middle-aged man in good health.

This clone appeared a few times. This chain links TRBV10-2 with TRBJ1-4, with unresolved D. The CDR3 spans 15 residues. V lost 6 bases to trimming and J lost 0 bases, with 11 bases between them. CDR1 and CDR2 from the germline V gene are WSHSY and SAAADI. The CDR3 reads CASRADYATNEKLFF. CDR3 DNA sequence: TGCGCCAGCAGGGCTGACTATGCAACTAATGAAAAACTGTTTTTT.

The CDR3 is CASTKTGGPNAGELFF. CDR3 DNA sequence: TGTGCCAGTACTAAGACGGGGGGGCCTAACGCCGGGGAGCTGTTTTTT. The J gene is TRBJ2-2, the V gene TRBV19; 8 bases agree with TRBD2. With V trimmed by 7 bases and J by 6 bases, 13 bases remained unmatched. Per the germline V gene, CDR1 is LNHDA and CDR2 is SQIVND (reference sequence). This CDR3 has 16 amino acids.

The V call is TRBV30, the J call TRBJ2-7; D is perhaps TRBD1 or TRBD2 (5 bases each). The CDR3 length is 13 residues. Per the germline V gene, CDR1 is GTSNPN and CDR2 is SVGIG (reference sequence). V shed 2 bases and J shed 4 bases, with 12 bases lying between them. CDR3 DNA: TGTGCCTGGAGTCGGGGCCGAGCGTACGAGCAGTACTTC. Translating it yields CAWSRGRAYEQYF.

In DNA, the CDR3 is TGTGCCAGCAGCTTTAACGTGGCAGGGGGACAGGACACTGAAGCTTTCTTT. Translation: CASSFNVAGGQDTEAFF. The chain uses TRBV13 and TRBJ1-1, with TRBD1 identical over 8 bases. Germline CDR1 is PRHDT and CDR2 is FYEKMQ (reference sequence). This CDR3 comprises 17 residues. Trimming took 3 bases from V and 3 from J; bases not matched to a gene: 12.

The genes are TRBV5-8 and TRBJ1-2, with D possibly matching TRBD1 (5 bases). Germline V gene sequence: CDR1 SGHTS, CDR2 YDEGEE. The germline V and J ends were trimmed by 2 bases and 5 bases, with 13 bases remaining between them. This CDR3 has 14 amino acids. CDR3 residues: CASSFGRVHYGYTF. The DNA for the CDR3 is TGTGCCAGCAGCTTCGGCAGGGTACATTATGGCTACACCTTC.

This clone was observed once. The chain uses TRBV15 and TRBJ2-4, with 7 bases aligning to TRBD1. Germline-derived CDR1 and CDR2 are LNHNV and YYDKDF (reference sequence). J was trimmed by 9 bases and V by 6 bases; bases with no gene match: 14. This CDR3 spans 15 amino acids. The CDR3 here is CATSTQGGPGGIQYF. CDR3 bases: TGTGCCACCAGTACTCAAGGGGGCCCCGGAGGCATTCAGTACTTC.